These 17 T cell receptor beta chains were all obtained from the same sample, sequenced in a study of cytomegalovirus exposure and HLA in healthy donors. 60 Vbeta and 13 Jbeta primers were used in PCR. Libraries were prepared by immunoSEQ multiplex PCR; TCRdb keeps only in-frame clonotypes and omits some of them. The sample includes 140,000 to 150,000 clones, 65% to 85% of them seen just once. Sequenced material: PBMCs. These receptor sequences come from a woman in her thirties or forties in good health and CMV-seropositive.

This clone has a single count. The chain couples TRBV28 to TRBJ1-5, with no clear D. This CDR3 is 14 amino acids long. V lost 1 base, J lost 4 bases, and 8 bases lay in between. CDR1 and CDR2 from the germline V gene are MDHEN and SYDVKM. The CDR3 region has the DNA TGTGCCAGCAGTTTATTGCCCAGGAATCAGCCCCAGCATTTT. Protein product: CASSLLPRNQPQHF.

The chain combines TRBV10-2 with TRBJ2-5; TRBD2 matches 10 bases. The J call is in doubt because the DNA end fits TRBJ2-7 better. This CDR3 spans 18 amino acids. CDR1 is WSHSY, CDR2 SAAADI, per germline. CDR3 region: CASSELVASGGVIYEQYF. CDR3 DNA sequence: TGCGCCAGCAGTGAGTTAGTGGCTAGCGGGGGAGTCATCTACGAGCAGTACTTC.

The count of this clone is one. The chain employs TRBV11-2 and TRBJ2-1; TRBD2 matches 12 bases. The ends lost 5 bases at V and 9 bases at J; junction bases unmatched: 20. This CDR3 has 19 residues. Germline loops: CDR1 SGHAT, CDR2 FQNNGV. The CDR3 DNA reads as TGTGCCAGCAGCCATGGAGCTCTAGCGGGGGGGCGTGATCTCTTTGAGCAGTTCTTC. Residues: CASSHGALAGGRDLFEQFF. Looking up the rest from reference TRBV11-2 and TRBJ2-1 gives the full variable domain: EAGVAQSPRYKIIEKRQSVAFWCNPISGHATLYWYQQILGQGPKLLIQFQNNGVVDDSQLPKDRFSAERLKGVDSTLKIQPAKLEDSAVYLCASSHGALAGGRDLFEQFFGPGTRLTVL.

The genes are TRBV5-6 and TRBJ1-6, with D tentatively TRBD1 (6 bases). The V gene's germline CDR1 is SGHDT and CDR2 YYEEEE. This CDR3 comprises 16 residues. V was pared by 3 bases and J by 0 bases, with 10 bases between. CDR3 in DNA: TGTGCCAGCAGCTACAGGGTCAGCTCCTATAATTCACCCCTCCACTTT. It codes for CASSYRVSSYNSPLHF.

The rearrangement joins TRBV13 to TRBJ1-1; D is undetermined. Germline loops: CDR1 PRHDT, CDR2 FYEKMQ (reference sequence). The length of the CDR3 is 15 residues. Trimming left V 0 bases short and J 0 bases short, with 8 bases between. CDR3 DNA: TGTGCCAGCAGCTTAGGAGGAGTTATGAACACTGAAGCTTTCTTT. Its translation is CASSLGGVMNTEAFF.

This clone was recorded a few times. This chain links TRBV2 with TRBJ2-1; TRBD1 aligns across 12 bases. CDR3 length: 16 amino acids. The germline gives CDR1 SNHLY, CDR2 FYNNEI. The ends lost 3 bases at V and 4 bases at J; junction bases unmatched: 4. As DNA, the CDR3 is TGTGCCAGCAGTGAGGGACAGGGGGCAAAATACAATGAGCAGTTCTTC. Protein product: CASSEGQGAKYNEQFF. Full variable domain (outside the CDR3, taken from reference TRBV2 and TRBJ2-1): EPEVTQTPSHQVTQMGQEVILRCVPISNHLYFYWYRQILGQKVEFLVSFYNNEISEKSEIFDDQFSVERPDGSNFTLKIRSTKLEDSAMYFCASSEGQGAKYNEQFFGPGTRLTVL.

The CDR3 bases are TGTGCCAGCAGTTTTCAGGGCTACGAGCAGTACTTC. Encoded protein: CASSFQGYEQYF. The chain joins TRBV27 to TRBJ2-7, with D possibly TRBD1 on 5 matching bases. CDR3 length: 12 amino acids. V was trimmed by 3 bases and J by 3 bases, leaving 6 bases between them. Germline V gene lookup returns CDR1 MNHEY and CDR2 SMNVEV (reference sequence).

The chain couples TRBV19 to TRBJ2-1; 10 bases map to TRBD1. Losses at the gene ends were 3 bases for V and 6 bases for J; bases not matched to a gene: 5. The CDR3 is 15 amino acids. Germline V gene data show CDR1 as LNHDA and CDR2 as SQIVND (reference sequence). In nucleotides, the CDR3 is TGTGCCAGTAGTATCAAGGGGACAGGGGCCAATGAGCAGTTCTTC. This sequence encodes CASSIKGTGANEQFF.

The CDR3 loop reads CASSPPQGAVAGELFF. CDR3 DNA sequence: TGTGCCAGCTCACCACCACAGGGGGCAGTAGCCGGGGAGCTGTTTTTT. The genes are TRBV18 and TRBJ2-2; 9 bases are shared with TRBD1. V lost 0 bases and J lost 6; bases outside the gene matches: 5. This CDR3 region has 16 residues. Germline loops: CDR1 KGHSH, CDR2 LQKENI.

This chain uses TRBV6-5 with TRBJ1-2; D possibly corresponds to TRBD1 (6 bases). The CDR3 totals 15 residues. Trimming left V 7 bases short and J 7 bases short, with 22 bases between. The germline V gene has CDR1 MNHEY and CDR2 SVGAGI. In DNA, the CDR3 is TGTGCCAGCAAAGACACAGGGTTGGCACCCTTTGGCTACACCTTC. Translated: CASKDTGLAPFGYTF.

The gene calls are TRBV12-5 and TRBJ1-3, with D maybe TRBD1 (6 bases). CDR1 LGHNT and CDR2 FRNRAP come from the germline V gene. V was pared by 5 bases and J by 11 bases, with 13 bases between. The CDR3 has 12 amino acids. This CDR3 is CASGTPQGAIYF. The CDR3 nucleotides read TGTGCTAGTGGTACTCCACAGGGAGCCATATATTTT.

A word on this clone: At one boundary the junction diverges from the germline segment, which might be a read error. V and J are TRBV6-5 and TRBJ1-2, with TRBD1 matching 7 bases. The CDR3 runs 14 residues. Germline CDR1 MNHEY, CDR2 SVGAGI. CDR3: CASSSGGFNYGHTF. The CDR3 DNA sequence: TGTGCCAGCAGTTCAGGGGGGTTTAACTATGGCCACACCTTC.

The chain employs TRBV6-1 and TRBJ1-1; tentatively, D is TRBD1 (6 bases). This CDR3 comprises 14 residues. The germline V gene has CDR1 MNHNS and CDR2 SASEGT. V was cut by 0 bases and J by 7 bases, with 12 bases left in between. CDR3 protein: CASSEALQTGEAFF. CDR3 DNA sequence: TGTGCCAGCAGTGAAGCGCTTCAGACAGGTGAAGCTTTCTTT.

This clone was detected only once. The rearrangement uses TRBV6-5 and TRBJ1-1; a possible D gene is TRBD1 (6 bases). The CDR3 is 14 residues long. Germline V gives CDR1 MNHEY, CDR2 SVGAGI. Trimming took off 6 bases at V and 0 bases at J, with 11 bases between the two ends. CDR3 amino acids: CASRRDTLNTEAFF. The CDR3 DNA follows: TGTGCCAGCAGACGGGACACCCTGAACACTGAAGCTTTCTTT.

The rearrangement joins TRBV6-1 to TRBJ1-3; no reliable D call. V was trimmed by 3 bases and J by 0 bases, leaving 12 bases between them. The CDR3 loop spans 16 amino acids. The V gene's germline CDR1 is MNHNS and CDR2 SASEGT. CDR3: CASSERLAASGNTIYF. The CDR3, as DNA: TGTGCCAGCAGTGAGAGGCTTGCAGCCTCTGGAAACACCATATATTTT.

The chain is built from TRBV6-5 and TRBJ1-2, with D possibly TRBD1 on 6 matching bases. V lost 10 bases to trimming and J lost 3 bases, with 15 bases between them. CDR1 is MNHEY, CDR2 SVGAGI, per germline. The CDR3 runs to 13 residues. This CDR3 is CAITRGGYYGYTF. CDR3 in DNA: TGTGCCATCACCCGAGGGGGATACTATGGCTACACCTTC.

This clone has more than one count but fewer than ten. The chain recombines TRBV19 with TRBJ1-3; the match to TRBD1 covers 9 bases. CDR3 size: 15 residues. Per germline, CDR1 LNHDA and CDR2 SQIVND (reference sequence). V trimming: 1 base; J trimming: 5 bases; junction bases outside the gene matches: 3. CDR3 sequence: CASSIVGQGRNTIYF. CDR3 bases: TGTGCCAGTAGTATAGTGGGACAGGGAAGAAACACCATATATTTT.